This T cell receptor beta chain was identified during a study of regulatory T cells in long-lasting Graves disease. Building of the TCR beta libraries involved iRepertoire HTBI primers and Arm-PCR of CDR3 regions. One entry per CDR3 protein results from TCRdb running MiXCR on the multiplex PCR reads. The sample contains around 250,000 distinct CDR3 sequences, 18% of which appear only once. V shed 7 bases and J 4 bases; nucleotides not matched to a gene: 3. CDR1 is SQVTM, CDR2 ANQGSEA, per germline. This CDR3 spans 11 amino acids. The time point denotes: newly diagnosed GD, antithyroid drugs for less than 3 months. The TCR library was made from RNA extracted from PBMCs. The authors drew 7.5 to 10 milliliters of peripheral blood into EDTA tubes. This clonotype showed up many times. A further study also used this sample, focusing on T cells in Graves' hyperthyroidism and ophthalmopathy. This second report adds: Ophthalmopathy prediction by the model preceded onset by a median approximately 6.9 months.

J is TRBJ1-2 and V is TRBV29-1; 7 nucleotides agree with TRBD1. This clonotype was sampled from a woman aged 30 to 39 with Graves disease. This sample comprised peripheral blood mononuclear cells (PBMCs), obtained at new diagnosis, from a patient treated with antithyroid drugs. CDR3 bases: TGCAGCGCAGGGACAGCCTATGGCTACACCTTC. Protein sequence: CSAGTAYGYTF.